This T cell receptor beta chain came from a study of OX40 agonist ivuxolimab in advanced cancers. The CDR3 contains 13 residues. The V gene lost 6 bases and the J gene lost 3 bases, with 10 bases spanning the gap. Looked up from germline, CDR1 is SNHLY and CDR2 is FYNNEI. Profiled with immunoSEQ multiplex PCR; TCRdb holds only in-frame clones, not every one. The sample lists about 82,000 clones; roughly nine tenths were seen once. This chain uses TRBV2 with TRBJ2-3; tentative D call: TRBD1 (6 bases). The material sequenced was CD4+ or CD8+ T cells sorted from blood, taken in a trial of the OX40 agonist ivuxolimab. This receptor was taken from an adult with an advanced solid tumor such as melanoma, head and neck, liver or kidney cancer. The CDR3 DNA reads as TGTGCCAGCAGGGGGGCGCGTACAGATACGCAGTATTTT. This translates into CASRGARTDTQYF.